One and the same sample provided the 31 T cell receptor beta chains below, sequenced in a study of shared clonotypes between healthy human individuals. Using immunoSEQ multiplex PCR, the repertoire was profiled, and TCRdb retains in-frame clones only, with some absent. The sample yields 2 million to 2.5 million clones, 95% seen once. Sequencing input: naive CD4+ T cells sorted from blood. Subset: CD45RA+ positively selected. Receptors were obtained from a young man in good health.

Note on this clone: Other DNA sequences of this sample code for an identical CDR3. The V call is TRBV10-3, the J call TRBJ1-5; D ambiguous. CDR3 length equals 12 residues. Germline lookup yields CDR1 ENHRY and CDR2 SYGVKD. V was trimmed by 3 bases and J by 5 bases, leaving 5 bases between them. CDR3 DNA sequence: TGTGCCATCAGTGACGGCGATCAGCCCCAGCATTTT. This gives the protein CAISDGDQPQHF.

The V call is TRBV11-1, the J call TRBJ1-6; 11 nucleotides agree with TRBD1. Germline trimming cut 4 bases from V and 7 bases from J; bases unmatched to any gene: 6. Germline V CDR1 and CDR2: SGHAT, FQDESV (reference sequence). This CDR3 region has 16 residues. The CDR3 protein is CASSWTGGGRNSPLHF. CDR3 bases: TGTGCCAGCAGCTGGACAGGGGGCGGTAGGAATTCACCCCTCCACTTT.

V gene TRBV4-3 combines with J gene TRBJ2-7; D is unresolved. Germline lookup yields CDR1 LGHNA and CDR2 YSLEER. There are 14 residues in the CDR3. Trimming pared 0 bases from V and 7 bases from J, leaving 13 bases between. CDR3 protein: CASSQDLGPREQYF. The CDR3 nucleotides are TGCGCCAGCAGCCAAGATCTTGGGCCCCGGGAGCAGTACTTC.

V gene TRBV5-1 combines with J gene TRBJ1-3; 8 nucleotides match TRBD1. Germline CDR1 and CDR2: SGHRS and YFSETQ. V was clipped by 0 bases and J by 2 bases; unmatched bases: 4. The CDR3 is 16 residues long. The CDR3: CASSLGQGKAGNTIYF. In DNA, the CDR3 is TGCGCCAGCAGCTTGGGACAGGGGAAAGCTGGAAACACCATATATTTT.

CDR3: CAWTGGLTNLLHF. In DNA, the CDR3 is TGTGCCTGGACAGGGGGCCTCACTAACCTTCTCCACTTT. This chain uses TRBV30 with TRBJ1-6; 8 nucleotides line up with TRBD1. Germline lookup yields CDR1 GTSNPN and CDR2 SVGIG (reference sequence). V lost 4 bases and J lost 16; bases outside the gene matches: 12. This CDR3 has 13 amino acids.

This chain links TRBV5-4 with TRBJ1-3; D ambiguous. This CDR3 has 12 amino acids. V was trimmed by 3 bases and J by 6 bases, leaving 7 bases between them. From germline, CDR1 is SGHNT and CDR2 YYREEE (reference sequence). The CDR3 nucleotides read TGTGCCAGCAGCTCGCCCCCAAACACCATATATTTT. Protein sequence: CASSSPPNTIYF.

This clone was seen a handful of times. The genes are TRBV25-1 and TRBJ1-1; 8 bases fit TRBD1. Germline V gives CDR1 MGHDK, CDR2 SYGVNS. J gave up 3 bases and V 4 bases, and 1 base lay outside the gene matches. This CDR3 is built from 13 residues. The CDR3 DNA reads TGTGCCAGCAGTGGACAGGGGTACACTGAAGCTTTCTTT. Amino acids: CASSGQGYTEAFF. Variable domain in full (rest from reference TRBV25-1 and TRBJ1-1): EADIYQTPRYLVIGTGKKITLECSQTMGHDKMYWYQQDPGMELHLIHYSYGVNSTEKGDLSSESTVSRIRTEHFPLTLESARPSHTSQYLCASSGQGYTEAFFGQGTRLTVV.

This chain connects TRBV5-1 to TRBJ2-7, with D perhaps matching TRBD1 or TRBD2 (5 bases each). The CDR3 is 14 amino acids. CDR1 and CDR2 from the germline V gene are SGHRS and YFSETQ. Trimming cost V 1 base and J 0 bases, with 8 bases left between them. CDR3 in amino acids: CASSLWDRSYEQYF. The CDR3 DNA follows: TGCGCCAGCAGCTTGTGGGACCGCTCCTACGAGCAGTACTTC.

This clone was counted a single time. CDR3 region: CASSLGQPRDSPLHF. CDR3 bases: TGTGCCAGCAGCTTAGGGCAACCTAGGGACTCACCCCTCCACTTT. The rearrangement uses TRBV7-2 and TRBJ1-6; D might be TRBD1 (5 bases). The germline CDR1 and CDR2 sequences are SGHTA and FQGNSA. Trimming took 1 base from V and 10 from J, leaving 14 bases between them. This CDR3 is built from 15 residues.

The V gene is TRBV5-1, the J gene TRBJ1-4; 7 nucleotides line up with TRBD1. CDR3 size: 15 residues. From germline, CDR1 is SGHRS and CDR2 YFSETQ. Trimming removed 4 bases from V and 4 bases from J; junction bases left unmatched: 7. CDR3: CASSAGTVFNEKLFF. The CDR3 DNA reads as TGCGCCAGCAGCGCGGGGACAGTCTTTAATGAAAAACTGTTTTTT.

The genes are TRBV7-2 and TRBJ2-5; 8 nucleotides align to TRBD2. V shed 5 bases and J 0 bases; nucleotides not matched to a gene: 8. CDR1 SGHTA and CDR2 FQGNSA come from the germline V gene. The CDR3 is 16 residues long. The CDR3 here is CASSAKLAGYQETQYF. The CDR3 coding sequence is TGTGCCAGCAGCGCGAAATTAGCGGGGTACCAAGAGACCCAGTACTTC.

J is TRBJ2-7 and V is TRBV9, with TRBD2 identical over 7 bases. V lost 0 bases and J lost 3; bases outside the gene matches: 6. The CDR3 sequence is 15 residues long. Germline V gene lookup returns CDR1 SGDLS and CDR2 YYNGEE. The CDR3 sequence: CASSVGASGVYEQYF. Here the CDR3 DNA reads TGTGCCAGCAGCGTAGGAGCTAGCGGAGTCTACGAGCAGTACTTC. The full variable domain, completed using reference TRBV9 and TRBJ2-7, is DSGVTQTPKHLITATGQRVTLRCSPRSGDLSVYWYQQSLDQGLQFLIQYYNGEERAKGNILERFSAQQFPDLHSELNLSSLELGDSALYFCASSVGASGVYEQYFGPGTRLTVT.

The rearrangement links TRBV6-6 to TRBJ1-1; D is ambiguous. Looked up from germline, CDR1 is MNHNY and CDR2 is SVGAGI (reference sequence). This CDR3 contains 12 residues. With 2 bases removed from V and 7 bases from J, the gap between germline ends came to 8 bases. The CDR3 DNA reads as TGTGCCAGCAGTTACGAGGAAGGTGAAGCTTTCTTT. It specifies CASSYEEGEAFF.

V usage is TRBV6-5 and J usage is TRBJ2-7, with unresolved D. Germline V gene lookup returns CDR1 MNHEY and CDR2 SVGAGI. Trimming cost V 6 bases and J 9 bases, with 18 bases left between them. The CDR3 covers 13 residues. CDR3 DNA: TGTGCCAGCAGGGCTAGACACGTTTCGGGGCAGTACTTC. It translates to CASRARHVSGQYF.

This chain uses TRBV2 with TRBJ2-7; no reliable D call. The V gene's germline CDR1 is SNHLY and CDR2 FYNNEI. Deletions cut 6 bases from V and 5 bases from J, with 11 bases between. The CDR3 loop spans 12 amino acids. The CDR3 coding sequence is TGTGCCAGCAGCAACAGAGTTAACGAGCAGTACTTC. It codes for CASSNRVNEQYF.

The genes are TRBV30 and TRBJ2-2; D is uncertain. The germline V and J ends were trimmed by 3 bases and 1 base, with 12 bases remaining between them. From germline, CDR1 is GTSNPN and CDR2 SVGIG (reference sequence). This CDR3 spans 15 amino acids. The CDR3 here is CAWSPAELNTGELFF. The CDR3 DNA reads TGTGCCTGGAGCCCCGCAGAACTGAACACCGGGGAGCTGTTTTTT. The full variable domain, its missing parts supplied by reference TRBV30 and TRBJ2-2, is SQTIHQWPATLVQPVGSPLSLECTVEGTSNPNLYWYRQAAGRGLQLLFYSVGIGQISSEVPQNLSASRPQDRQFILSSKKLLLSDSGFYLCAWSPAELNTGELFFGEGSRLTVL.

The CDR3 sequence is CASSIRGTGQSYEQYF. The CDR3 coding sequence is TGTGCCAGCAGTATTAGGGGGACAGGTCAGTCCTACGAGCAGTACTTC. The genes are TRBV2 and TRBJ2-7; 8 bases align to TRBD1. V lost 5 bases and J lost 1; bases outside the gene matches: 10. The CDR3 runs to 16 residues. Germline lookup yields CDR1 SNHLY and CDR2 FYNNEI.

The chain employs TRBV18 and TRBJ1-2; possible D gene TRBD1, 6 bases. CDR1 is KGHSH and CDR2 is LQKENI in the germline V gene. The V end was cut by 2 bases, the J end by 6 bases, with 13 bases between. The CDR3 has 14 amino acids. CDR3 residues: CASSPTTGRNGYTF. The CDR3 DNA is TGTGCCAGCTCACCAACTACAGGGCGAAATGGCTACACCTTC.

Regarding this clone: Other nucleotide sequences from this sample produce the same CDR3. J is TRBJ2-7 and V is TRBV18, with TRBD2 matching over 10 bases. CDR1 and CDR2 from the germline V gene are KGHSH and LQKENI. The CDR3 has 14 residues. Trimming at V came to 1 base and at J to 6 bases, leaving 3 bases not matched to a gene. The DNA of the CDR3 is TGTGCCAGCTCACCACTCTTAGCGGGGGGCGAGCAGTACTTC. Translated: CASSPLLAGGEQYF.

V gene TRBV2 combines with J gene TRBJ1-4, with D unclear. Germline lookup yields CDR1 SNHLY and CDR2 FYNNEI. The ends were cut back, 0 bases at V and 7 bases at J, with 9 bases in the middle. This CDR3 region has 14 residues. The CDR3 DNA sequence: TGTGCCAGCAGTGAAGCGCTACGAAGTGAAAAACTGTTTTTT. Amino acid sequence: CASSEALRSEKLFF.

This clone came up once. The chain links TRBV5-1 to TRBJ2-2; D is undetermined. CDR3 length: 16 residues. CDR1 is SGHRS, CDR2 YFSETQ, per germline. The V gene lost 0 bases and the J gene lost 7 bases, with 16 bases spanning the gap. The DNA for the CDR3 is TGCGCCAGCAGCTTGGAGTCCCCGACGGGCCACGGGGAGCTGTTTTTT. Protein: CASSLESPTGHGELFF.

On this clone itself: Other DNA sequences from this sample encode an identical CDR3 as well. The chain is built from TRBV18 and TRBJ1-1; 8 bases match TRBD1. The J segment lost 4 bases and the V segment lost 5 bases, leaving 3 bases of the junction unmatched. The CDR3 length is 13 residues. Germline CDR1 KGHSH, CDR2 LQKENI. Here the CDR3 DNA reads TGTGCCAGCTCATTGCAGGGGGCCACTGAAGCTTTCTTT. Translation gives CASSLQGATEAFF.

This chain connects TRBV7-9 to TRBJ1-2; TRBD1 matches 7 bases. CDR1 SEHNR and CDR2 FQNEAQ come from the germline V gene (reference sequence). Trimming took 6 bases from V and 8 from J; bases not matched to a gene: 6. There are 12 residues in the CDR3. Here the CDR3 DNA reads TGTGCCAGCAGAGACAGGGTCTACGGCTACACCTTC. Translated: CASRDRVYGYTF.

CDR3 DNA: TGTGCCAGCAGCTTACTCGGCGGGAATTCACCCCTCCACTTT. This sequence encodes CASSLLGGNSPLHF. The rearrangement joins TRBV11-1 to TRBJ1-6; D call uncertain. The ends were cut back, 2 bases at V and 7 bases at J, with 9 bases in the middle. The CDR3 length is 14 residues. Germline V gene sequence: CDR1 SGHAT, CDR2 FQDESV (reference sequence).

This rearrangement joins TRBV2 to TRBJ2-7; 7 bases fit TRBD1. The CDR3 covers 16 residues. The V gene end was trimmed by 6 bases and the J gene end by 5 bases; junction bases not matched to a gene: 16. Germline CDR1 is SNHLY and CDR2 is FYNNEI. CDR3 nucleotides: TGTGCCAGCAGGACTGCGGTAGGACAGGAGAGGAACGAGCAGTACTTC. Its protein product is CASRTAVGQERNEQYF.

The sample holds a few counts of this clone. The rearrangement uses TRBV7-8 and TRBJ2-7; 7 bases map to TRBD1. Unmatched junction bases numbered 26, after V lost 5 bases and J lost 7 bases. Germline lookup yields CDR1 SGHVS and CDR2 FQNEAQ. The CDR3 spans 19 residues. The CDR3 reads CASSPLGVGVIRQGGEQYF. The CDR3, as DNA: TGTGCCAGCAGCCCTCTGGGGGTCGGGGTCATAAGACAGGGCGGTGAGCAGTACTTC.

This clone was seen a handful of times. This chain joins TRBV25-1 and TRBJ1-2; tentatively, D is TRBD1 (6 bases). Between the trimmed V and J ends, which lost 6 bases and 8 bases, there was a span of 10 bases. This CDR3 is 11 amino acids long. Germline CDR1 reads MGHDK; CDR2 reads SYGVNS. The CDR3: CASRTGYGYTF. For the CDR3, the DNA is TGTGCCAGCAGAACAGGGTACGGCTACACCTTC.

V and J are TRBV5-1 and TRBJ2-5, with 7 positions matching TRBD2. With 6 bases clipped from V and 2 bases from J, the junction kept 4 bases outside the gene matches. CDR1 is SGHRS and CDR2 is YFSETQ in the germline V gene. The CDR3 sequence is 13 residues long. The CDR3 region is CASTSGSQETQYF. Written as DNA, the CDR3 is TGCGCCAGCACTAGCGGATCGCAAGAGACCCAGTACTTC.

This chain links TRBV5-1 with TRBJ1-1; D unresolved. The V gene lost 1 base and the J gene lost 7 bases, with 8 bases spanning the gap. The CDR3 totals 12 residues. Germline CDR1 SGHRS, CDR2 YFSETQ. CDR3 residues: CASSLSGDEAFF. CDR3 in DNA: TGCGCCAGCAGCTTGAGTGGAGATGAAGCTTTCTTT. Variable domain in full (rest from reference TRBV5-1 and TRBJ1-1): KAGVTQTPRYLIKTRGQQVTLSCSPISGHRSVSWYQQTPGQGLQFLFEYFSETQRNKGNFPGRFSGRQFSNSRSEMNVSTLELGDSALYLCASSLSGDEAFFGQGTRLTVV.

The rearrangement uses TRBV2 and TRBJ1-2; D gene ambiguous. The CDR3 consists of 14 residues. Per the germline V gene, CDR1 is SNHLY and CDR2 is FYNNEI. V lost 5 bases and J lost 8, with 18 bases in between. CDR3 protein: CASSPDTAYEGYTF. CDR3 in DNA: TGTGCCAGCAGTCCCGACACGGCCTATGAGGGCTACACCTTC.

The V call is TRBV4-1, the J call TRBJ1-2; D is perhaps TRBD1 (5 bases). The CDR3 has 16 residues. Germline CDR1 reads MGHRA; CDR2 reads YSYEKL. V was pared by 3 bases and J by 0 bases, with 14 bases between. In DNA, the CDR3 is TGCGCCAGCAGCCAGGGACGAGCTCGGGCTAACTATGGCTACACCTTC. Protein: CASSQGRARANYGYTF.